A selection of T cell receptor beta chains follows, all from one sample in a study of blood T cell repertoires in COVID-19. This table comes from immunoSEQ multiplex PCR, and its TCRdb copy is limited to in-frame clones, with some not included. The data contain 130,000 to 150,000 clones, over 75% of them singletons. The material sequenced was peripheral blood. Every receptor here comes from a woman aged 45-65 years with acute or convalescent COVID-19. Both conserved end residues are part of each CDR3. D genes are given only for firm matches. Clone size is not always given. Where it is, it says once, few, many or a class for expanded clones.

CDR3 DNA: TGTGCCAGCAGTTCTTTTTATGGCTACACCTTC
CDR3 protein: CASSSFYGYTF
J gene: TRBJ1-2
V gene: TRBV12-3/TRBV12-4
clone size: once
D gene: .

CDR3 DNA: TGTGCCAGCTCACCAGGATTTGTGGGGGGCACTGAAGCTTTCTTT
CDR3 protein: CASSPGFVGGTEAFF
J gene: TRBJ1-1
V gene: TRBV18
clone size: .
D gene: .

CDR3 DNA: TGTGCCAGCAGTGAAGACAACCTTAACTATGGCTACACCTTC
CDR3 protein: CASSEDNLNYGYTF
J gene: TRBJ1-2
V gene: TRBV2
clone size: .
D gene: .

CDR3 DNA: TGTGCCAGCAGTTCTAGCCGGATTCAGTACTTC
CDR3 protein: CASSSSRIQYF
J gene: TRBJ2-4
V gene: TRBV12-3/TRBV12-4
clone size: .
D gene: .

CDR3 DNA: TGTGCCAGCAGCTCTAGTGGCAATCAGCCCCAGCATTTT
CDR3 protein: CASSSSGNQPQHF
J gene: TRBJ1-5
V gene: TRBV5-4
clone size: .
D gene: .

CDR3 DNA: TGTGCCACAAATTGGGCGGGGTCCACTGAAGCTTTCTTT
CDR3 protein: CATNWAGSTEAFF
J gene: TRBJ1-1
V gene: TRBV7-9
clone size: .
D gene: .

CDR3 DNA: TGTGCCAGCAGCCTGACAGATACGCAGTATTTT
CDR3 protein: CASSLTDTQYF
J gene: TRBJ2-3
V gene: TRBV7-9
clone size: .
D gene: .

CDR3 DNA: TGTGCCAGCAGCCCGGGACAGCTTAACTATGGCTACACCTTC
CDR3 protein: CASSPGQLNYGYTF
J gene: TRBJ1-2
V gene: TRBV6-6
clone size: .
D gene: TRBD1

CDR3 DNA: TGTGCCAGCGAAGAGGACAACACAGATACGCAGTATTTT
CDR3 protein: CASEEDNTDTQYF
J gene: TRBJ2-3
V gene: TRBV6-5
clone size: .
D gene: .

CDR3 DNA: TGTGCCAGCAGCGAGGACTCCCTCTATGGCTACACCTTC
CDR3 protein: CASSEDSLYGYTF
J gene: TRBJ1-2
V gene: TRBV5-4
clone size: .
D gene: .

CDR3 DNA: TGTGCCAGTGTTAATGTAGACTCCTTCTATGGCTACACCTTC
CDR3 protein: CASVNVDSFYGYTF
J gene: TRBJ1-2
V gene: TRBV7-9
clone size: .
D gene: .

CDR3 DNA: TGTGCCAGCAGCCTCCAGGACAGGGCCAGTGAAGCTTTCTTT
CDR3 protein: CASSLQDRASEAFF
J gene: TRBJ1-1
V gene: TRBV7-9
clone size: .
D gene: TRBD1

CDR3 DNA: TGTGCCAGCAGAGTCGGGGGGGCCCCGCGGTCTACGCAGTATTTT
CDR3 protein: CASRVGGAPRSTQYF
J gene: TRBJ2-3
V gene: TRBV6-5
clone size: .
D gene: TRBD2

CDR3 DNA: TGTGCCAGCAGCAACTGGGACTCAGCCTACGAGCAGTACTTC
CDR3 protein: CASSNWDSAYEQYF
J gene: TRBJ2-7
V gene: TRBV21-1
clone size: .
D gene: .

CDR3 DNA: TGTGCCAGTAGTACTCGTGAAAGCCCCCTCGGCTATGGCTACACCTTC
CDR3 protein: CASSTRESPLGYGYTF
J gene: TRBJ1-2
V gene: TRBV19
clone size: .
D gene: .

CDR3 DNA: TGTGCCAGCAGATACCGGGACAGGAACACTGAAGCTTTCTTT
CDR3 protein: CASRYRDRNTEAFF
J gene: TRBJ1-1
V gene: TRBV7-8
clone size: .
D gene: TRBD1

CDR3 DNA: TGTGCCAGCAGCTTGGTGGAGGGGCGAACTGAAGCTTTCTTT
CDR3 protein: CASSLVEGRTEAFF
J gene: TRBJ1-1
V gene: TRBV5-4
clone size: .
D gene: .

CDR3 DNA: TGTGCCAGCAGCGTAGAAGGGGGACACGGAAACACCATATATTTT
CDR3 protein: CASSVEGGHGNTIYF
J gene: TRBJ1-3
V gene: TRBV9
clone size: .
D gene: .

CDR3 DNA: TGTGCCAGCAGCTTAGACGGACTGAACTCTGGAAACACCATATATTTT
CDR3 protein: CASSLDGLNSGNTIYF
J gene: TRBJ1-3
V gene: TRBV7-9
clone size: .
D gene: .

CDR3 DNA: TGTGCCAGCAGCCTGCTCGGACTCGCCGACGGGGATTCACCCCTCCACTTT
CDR3 protein: CASSLLGLADGDSPLHF
J gene: TRBJ1-6
V gene: TRBV7-3
clone size: .
D gene: .

CDR3 DNA: TGTGCCTGGAGTATCCGGGACAGCCTTCCTAGTTATGGCTACACCTTC
CDR3 protein: CAWSIRDSLPSYGYTF
J gene: TRBJ1-2
V gene: TRBV30
clone size: .
D gene: TRBD1

CDR3 DNA: TGTGCCAGCAGCCTCGAACCAGCACGGGGCTATGGCTACACCTTC
CDR3 protein: CASSLEPARGYGYTF
J gene: TRBJ1-2
V gene: TRBV7-2
clone size: .
D gene: .

CDR3 DNA: TGTGCCAGCTCGGGACAGTCCCCCTATGGCTACACCTTC
CDR3 protein: CASSGQSPYGYTF
J gene: TRBJ1-2
V gene: TRBV2
clone size: .
D gene: TRBD1

CDR3 DNA: TGCGCCAGCAGCTTGGCCGGCCCGAGCGGAAATTCACCCCTCCACTTT
CDR3 protein: CASSLAGPSGNSPLHF
J gene: TRBJ1-6
V gene: TRBV5-1
clone size: .
D gene: .

CDR3 DNA: TGCGCCAGCAGCTGGGGACAGGGGCACTCCTACGAGCAGTACTTC
CDR3 protein: CASSWGQGHSYEQYF
J gene: TRBJ2-7
V gene: TRBV5-1
clone size: .
D gene: TRBD1

CDR3 DNA: TGTGCCAGCAGTTTACTCTTAGCGGGGGTCTCCTACAATGAGCAGTTCTTC
CDR3 protein: CASSLLLAGVSYNEQFF
J gene: TRBJ2-1
V gene: TRBV27
clone size: .
D gene: TRBD2

CDR3 DNA: TGTGCCAGCAGCCTAAGGACTAGCGGCACAGATACGCAGTATTTT
CDR3 protein: CASSLRTSGTDTQYF
J gene: TRBJ2-3
V gene: TRBV28
clone size: .
D gene: TRBD2

CDR3 DNA: TGTGCCAGCGTGCCTGAGGGGCGGGAGGGCCATCTGTATGAGCAGTTCTTC
CDR3 protein: CASVPEGREGHLYEQFF
J gene: TRBJ2-1
V gene: TRBV27
clone size: .
D gene: TRBD2

CDR3 DNA: TGCGCCAGCAGCTTGGGAGGGACAGGACACACTGAAGCTTTCTTT
CDR3 protein: CASSLGGTGHTEAFF
J gene: TRBJ1-1
V gene: TRBV5-1
clone size: few
D gene: TRBD1

CDR3 DNA: TGTGCCAGTAGTATTCGGGATAGCAATCAGCCCCAGCATTTT
CDR3 protein: CASSIRDSNQPQHF
J gene: TRBJ1-5
V gene: TRBV19
clone size: .
D gene: .

CDR3 DNA: TGTGCCAGCAGCTCGGTCACAGATACGCAGTATTTT
CDR3 protein: CASSSVTDTQYF
J gene: TRBJ2-3
V gene: TRBV11-3
clone size: .
D gene: .

CDR3 DNA: TGTGCCAGCTCCTCGCTTTCGGAGGGTAGATCCTACGAGCAGTACTTC
CDR3 protein: CASSSLSEGRSYEQYF
J gene: TRBJ2-7
V gene: TRBV18
clone size: .
D gene: .

CDR3 DNA: TGTGCCAGCAGCTTCCAGGGCCGGAGCTATGGCTACACCTTC
CDR3 protein: CASSFQGRSYGYTF
J gene: TRBJ1-2
V gene: TRBV7-9
clone size: .
D gene: .

CDR3 DNA: TGTGCCAGGGGGGCTAGCAGGGATTCCCCTAGGGCTGAAGCTTTCTTT
CDR3 protein: CARGASRDSPRAEAFF
J gene: TRBJ1-1
V gene: TRBV2
clone size: .
D gene: .

CDR3 DNA: TGTGCCAGCAGCTTAGCAGCTATGTATGAGCAGTTCTTC
CDR3 protein: CASSLAAMYEQFF
J gene: TRBJ2-1
V gene: TRBV7-9
clone size: .
D gene: .

CDR3 DNA: TGTGCCAGCAGTTCCGGGACTATAGAGACCCAGTACTTC
CDR3 protein: CASSSGTIETQYF
J gene: TRBJ2-5
V gene: TRBV6-2/TRBV6-3
clone size: .
D gene: TRBD2

CDR3 DNA: TGTGCCAGTAGTATCCGACAGGCCCCACGAGGCGGTTCACCCCTCCACTTT
CDR3 protein: CASSIRQAPRGGSPLHF
J gene: TRBJ1-6
V gene: TRBV19
clone size: .
D gene: .

CDR3 DNA: TGTGCCAGCAGTGGAGACAGGGTCGGTACAGATACGCAGTATTTT
CDR3 protein: CASSGDRVGTDTQYF
J gene: TRBJ2-3
V gene: TRBV2
clone size: .
D gene: TRBD1

CDR3 DNA: TGTGCCAGCAGCTTAGCTAGCGGTACCTACGAGCAGTACTTC
CDR3 protein: CASSLASGTYEQYF
J gene: TRBJ2-7
V gene: TRBV11-3
clone size: .
D gene: TRBD2

CDR3 DNA: TGTGCCAGCAGCCCCCACCCCATGGACAGGGGGACTTCGAACACTGAAGCTTTCTTT
CDR3 protein: CASSPHPMDRGTSNTEAFF
J gene: TRBJ1-1
V gene: TRBV7-3
clone size: .
D gene: TRBD1

CDR3 DNA: TGTGCCAGTAATAACGGGGGCACGGGGGGTGGCTACACCTTC
CDR3 protein: CASNNGGTGGGYTF
J gene: TRBJ1-2
V gene: TRBV19
clone size: .
D gene: .

CDR3 DNA: TGTGCCAGTATCAGGGGTGCAGCTTTGAACACTGAAGCTTTCTTT
CDR3 protein: CASIRGAALNTEAFF
J gene: TRBJ1-1
V gene: TRBV19
clone size: .
D gene: .

CDR3 DNA: TGTGCCAGTAGTGGGGGGGAAAGGAAGCAGTACTTC
CDR3 protein: CASSGGERKQYF
J gene: TRBJ2-7
V gene: TRBV19
clone size: .
D gene: TRBD2

CDR3 DNA: TGTGCCAGCAGCTTAGATCCAGGGGGCTACGAGCAGTACTTC
CDR3 protein: CASSLDPGGYEQYF
J gene: TRBJ2-7
V gene: TRBV11-2
clone size: .
D gene: TRBD1

CDR3 DNA: TGTGCCAGCAGCCAAGATGATCAGGGTGGAGCTTTCTTT
CDR3 protein: CASSQDDQGGAFF
J gene: TRBJ1-1
V gene: TRBV4-2
clone size: few
D gene: .

CDR3 DNA: TGCGCCAGCAGCTTTTTCGGCGGGGACGAGCAGTACTTC
CDR3 protein: CASSFFGGDEQYF
J gene: TRBJ2-7
V gene: TRBV4-1
clone size: .
D gene: .

CDR3 DNA: TGTAGCGGGGGGGAAGGAGAGACCCAGTACTTC
CDR3 protein: CSGGEGETQYF
J gene: TRBJ2-5
V gene: TRBV20-1
clone size: .
D gene: TRBD2

CDR3 DNA: TGTGCCAGCAGCCAAGAGGGGCTACCCATCAACGAGCAGTACTTC
CDR3 protein: CASSQEGLPINEQYF
J gene: TRBJ2-7
V gene: TRBV4-2
clone size: .
D gene: .

CDR3 DNA: TGTGCCAGCAGCCCCCGGGACACCCGCTCTGGGGCCAACGTCCTGACTTTC
CDR3 protein: CASSPRDTRSGANVLTF
J gene: TRBJ2-6
V gene: TRBV9
clone size: .
D gene: .

CDR3 DNA: TGTGCCAGCGCCGAGGGGGCCAATGGCTACACCTTC
CDR3 protein: CASAEGANGYTF
J gene: TRBJ1-2
V gene: TRBV3-1/TRBV3-2
clone size: .
D gene: TRBD1

CDR3 DNA: TGTGCCAGCAGTTACTTGGGGACAGCTAACTATGGCTACACCTTC
CDR3 protein: CASSYLGTANYGYTF
J gene: TRBJ1-2
V gene: TRBV6-5
clone size: .
D gene: TRBD1

CDR3 DNA: TGTGCCAGCAGCCTTCAAATTCTAGCGGGGGACAATGAGCAGTTCTTC
CDR3 protein: CASSLQILAGDNEQFF
J gene: TRBJ2-1
V gene: TRBV4-2
clone size: .
D gene: TRBD2

CDR3 DNA: TGTGCCAGCAGTCCCCCCCCACCGGGGGGCCCCTCCGGGGAGCTGTTTTTT
CDR3 protein: CASSPPPPGGPSGELFF
J gene: TRBJ2-2
V gene: TRBV6-6
clone size: .
D gene: .

CDR3 DNA: TGTGCCAGTAGTATAGGGACATATAGCAATCAGCCCCAGCATTTT
CDR3 protein: CASSIGTYSNQPQHF
J gene: TRBJ1-5
V gene: TRBV19
clone size: .
D gene: .